This passage covers 13 T cell receptor beta chains from one sample sequenced in a study of beta chain features in type 1 diabetes. Findings and limits, study-wide: TCRB CDR3s were moderately but significantly shorter in Type 1 diabetes patients in all four CD4+ subsets.

What was sequenced were expressed TCRB transcripts, since all of the isolated RNA had been reverse transcribed. The method was immunoSEQ multiplex PCR; TCRdb's version includes in-frame clones alone and lacks a portion of them. The sample consists of 640,000 or so clones, 13% of them appearing once. Their recognized antigens are unknown. The sequencing sample was made of naive CD4+ T cells from blood. Source of these receptors: a man between 18 and 29 years old with type 1 diabetes.

The CDR3 spells CASRLVKVGNTEAFF. The CDR3 DNA sequence: TGCGCCAGCCGCCTTGTTAAGGTGGGTAACACTGAAGCTTTCTTT. The chain links TRBV4-1 to TRBJ1-1; D gene unclear. The CDR3 contains 15 residues. Trimming took off 8 bases at V and 2 bases at J, with 18 bases between the two ends. CDR1 and CDR2 (germline): MGHRA, YSYEKL.

The chain links TRBV7-2 to TRBJ1-2; possible D gene TRBD1, 6 bases. The CDR3 runs 14 residues. The germline CDR1 and CDR2 sequences are SGHTA and FQGNSA. The V end lost 0 bases, the J end lost 6 bases, and 11 bases lay between the germline ends. The CDR3 is CASSLAPGVHGYTF. In DNA form, the CDR3 reads TGTGCCAGCAGCTTAGCTCCAGGGGTCCATGGCTACACCTTC.

This clone was found a few times. This chain connects TRBV6-5 to TRBJ2-3, with 8 bases aligning to TRBD1. Germline values: CDR1 MNHEY, CDR2 SVGAGI. This CDR3 spans 15 amino acids. V trimming: 4 bases; J trimming: 4 bases; junction bases outside the gene matches: 7. The CDR3 spells CASSSPQGAADTQYF. CDR3 DNA sequence: TGTGCCAGCAGTTCCCCCCAGGGGGCTGCAGATACGCAGTATTTT.

This clone came up a few times. The chain joins TRBV4-1 to TRBJ1-6; D possibly corresponds to TRBD1 (5 bases). The V gene's germline CDR1 is MGHRA and CDR2 YSYEKL. The V and J ends lost 4 bases and 10 bases respectively, with 14 bases between them. The CDR3 runs to 14 residues. CDR3 in amino acids: CASSPGGGLSPLHF. The CDR3 DNA sequence: TGCGCCAGCAGCCCCGGGGGAGGTCTCTCACCCCTCCACTTT.

V is TRBV4-1 and J is TRBJ2-1; maybe TRBD1 (5 bases). The CDR3 extends over 19 amino acids. Germline V gene sequence: CDR1 MGHRA, CDR2 YSYEKL. V was cut by 0 bases and J by 8 bases, with 26 bases left in between. The CDR3 coding sequence is TGCGCCAGCAGCCAAGATCGACCAGGGTTTAGCTCGGCGTTCGATGAGCAGTTCTTC. Translating it yields CASSQDRPGFSSAFDEQFF.

This clone was seen only a few times. The chain has TRBV11-3 and TRBJ2-5, with D uncertain. V gave up 1 base and J gave up 1 base, with 13 bases separating them. The CDR3 is made up of 16 amino acids. Germline CDR1 reads SGHNT; CDR2 reads YENEEA. CDR3 DNA sequence: TGTGCCAGCAGCTTAGGGGGAAGGGCGAGCCAAGAGACCCAGTACTTC. It specifies CASSLGGRASQETQYF.

Comments on this clone: Within the sample, other DNA sequences also encode this same CDR3. The gene calls are TRBV30 and TRBJ1-3; D is unclear. Trimming shortened V by 3 bases and J by 4 bases, and 10 bases separated the two germline ends. Germline V CDR1 and CDR2: GTSNPN, SVGIG (reference sequence). This CDR3 is built from 13 residues. The CDR3 here is CAWRVASGNTIYF. CDR3 sequence (DNA): TGTGCCTGGAGGGTGGCCTCGGGAAACACCATATATTTT.

This chain connects TRBV9 to TRBJ1-3, with D maybe TRBD1 (5 bases). The germline gives CDR1 SGDLS, CDR2 YYNGEE. CDR3 length equals 15 residues. Trimming pared 3 bases from V and 4 bases from J, leaving 14 bases between. CDR3 loop: CASSERTGTGNTIYF. The CDR3 nucleotides read TGTGCCAGCAGCGAGAGAACAGGTACGGGAAACACCATATATTTT.

The V call is TRBV30, the J call TRBJ1-6; no firm D call. The CDR3 contains 13 residues. Trimming left V 4 bases short and J 8 bases short, with 12 bases between. Germline CDR1 GTSNPN, CDR2 SVGIG (reference sequence). CDR3 residues: CAWNGPRDSPLHF. The DNA for the CDR3 is TGTGCCTGGAACGGGCCGCGGGATTCACCCCTCCACTTT.

This clone was observed a few times. The genes are TRBV5-1 and TRBJ2-7, with 7 nucleotides matching TRBD1. Germline lookup yields CDR1 SGHRS and CDR2 YFSETQ. Unmatched junction bases numbered 4, after V lost 4 bases and J lost 3 bases. CDR3 length: 13 amino acids. CDR3 bases: TGCGCCAGCAGCCCGGACAGGTTCTACGAGCAGTACTTC. Translated: CASSPDRFYEQYF.

CDR3 nucleotide sequence: TGTGCCTGGAAGGGTGCAGATACGCAGTATTTT. This translates into CAWKGADTQYF. The chain joins TRBV30 to TRBJ2-3; D is unclear. V lost 4 bases and J 4 bases, leaving 6 bases between the germline ends. CDR1 is GTSNPN, CDR2 SVGIG, per germline (reference sequence). The CDR3 runs 11 residues.

This clone appeared a few times. The V call is TRBV2, the J call TRBJ2-3, with 7 bases lining up with TRBD1. The CDR3 sequence is 14 residues long. The germline gives CDR1 SNHLY, CDR2 FYNNEI. V lost 6 bases and J lost 6; bases outside the gene matches: 9. The CDR3 coding sequence is TGTGCCAGCAGGGAACTTCACAGGGGCGATACGCAGTATTTT. Its translation: CASRELHRGDTQYF.

The chain links TRBV6-5 to TRBJ1-6, with 9 nucleotides matching TRBD1. Germline-derived CDR1 and CDR2 are MNHEY and SVGAGI. The CDR3 has 14 amino acids. Germline trimming cut 6 bases from V and 11 bases from J; bases unmatched to any gene: 8. As DNA, the CDR3 is TGTGCCAGCAGCCCGGGACAGGGTTATGCACCCCTCCACTTT. This codes for CASSPGQGYAPLHF.